This note documents a single TCR beta chain sequence. V lost 4 bases, J lost 7 bases, and 4 bases stayed unmatched. The CDR3 covers 12 residues. The germline gives CDR1 SQVTM, CDR2 ANQGSEA. This specimen comes from a study of regulatory T cells in long-lasting Graves disease. Stated time point: newly diagnosed GD, antithyroid drugs for less than 3 months. PBMCs were the source of the RNA used for TCR sequencing. Researchers made TCR beta libraries by using iRepertoire HTBI primers and running Arm-PCR on CDR3 regions. One entry per CDR3 protein, called by TCRdb with MiXCR from the multiplex PCR reads. The sample carries hundreds of thousands of distinct CDR3 sequences, 13% recorded once. These data were also filed under a second study, of T cells in Graves' hyperthyroidism and ophthalmopathy. As that study records: Among the patients, aged 18 to 65, hyperthyroidism was newly diagnosed and had lasted under 2 months. Those patients with uncontrolled infection, other autoimmune disease, pregnancy or lactation were excluded. The study used the HTBI primer set for a first-round RT-PCR of the TCR CDR3.

The sample here was peripheral blood mononuclear cells (PBMCs), taken at new diagnosis, from a patient treated with antithyroid drugs. The chain carries TRBV29-1 and TRBJ2-1; 7 bases are a match to TRBD2. The sequence derives from a man aged 25 to 40 with Graves disease. In DNA, the CDR3 is TGCAGCGTTGGGGACTACCTTAATGAGCAGTTCTTC. Its protein product is CSVGDYLNEQFF.